Below are 4 T cell receptor beta chains sequenced from a single sample in a study of identical twins. Via MiXCR, TCRdb re-called the 5' RACE reads, giving one row per CDR3 protein. This sample has under 900,000 distinct CDR3 sequences, with approximately 18% found just once. The same specimen was also included in a second study, on T cells expressing NK-cell markers.

Sequencing was done on a sample of PBMCs. These TCRs come from a young woman in good health.

This chain connects TRBV12-3 or TRBV12-4 to TRBJ2-3; D is ambiguous. V was pared by 8 bases and J by 5 bases, with 14 bases between. The length of the CDR3 is 13 residues. The CDR3: CASLAMGLDTQYF. The CDR3 nucleotides are TGTGCCAGCTTAGCTATGGGGTTAGATACGCAGTATTTT.

The chain carries TRBV20-1 and TRBJ2-5; D might be TRBD2 (6 bases). CDR1 and CDR2 from the germline V gene are DFQATT and SNEGSKA (reference sequence). With 5 bases removed from V and 2 bases from J, the gap between germline ends came to 15 bases. The CDR3 is 14 residues long. CDR3 in amino acids: CSASRTGTQETQYF. The CDR3 DNA follows: TGCAGTGCTTCCCGAACCGGGACTCAAGAGACCCAGTACTTC.

This clonotype was seen repeatedly, ten times or more. The V and J genes are TRBV9 and TRBJ2-3, with D perhaps matching TRBD1 or TRBD2 (6 bases each). CDR1 and CDR2 (germline): SGDLS, YYNGEE. Trimming shortened V by 0 bases and J by 5 bases, and 13 bases separated the two germline ends. This CDR3 spans 15 amino acids. CDR3 protein: CASSVVGGRRDTQYF. The CDR3 bases are TGTGCCAGCAGCGTAGTTGGGGGGCGGAGAGATACGCAGTATTTT.

The chain has TRBV4-2 and TRBJ2-7; D is unclear. The CDR3 has 13 residues. V was shortened by 6 bases and J by 4 bases, with 13 bases between the two germline ends. The germline V gene has CDR1 LGHNA and CDR2 YNFKEQ. The CDR3 here is CASSPWWRYEQYF. The CDR3 DNA reads as TGTGCCAGCAGTCCCTGGTGGCGTTACGAGCAGTACTTC.